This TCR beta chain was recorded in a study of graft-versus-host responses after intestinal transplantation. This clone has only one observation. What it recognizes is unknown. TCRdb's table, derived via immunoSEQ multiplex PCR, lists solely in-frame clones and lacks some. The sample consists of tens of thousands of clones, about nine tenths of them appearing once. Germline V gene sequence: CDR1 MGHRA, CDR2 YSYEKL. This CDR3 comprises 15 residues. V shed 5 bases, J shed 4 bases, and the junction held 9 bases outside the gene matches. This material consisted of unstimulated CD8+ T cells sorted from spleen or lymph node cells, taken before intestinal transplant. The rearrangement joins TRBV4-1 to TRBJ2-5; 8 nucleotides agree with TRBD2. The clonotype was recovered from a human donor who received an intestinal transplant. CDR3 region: CASSDSGGSGETQYF. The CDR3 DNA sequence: TGCGCCAGCAGCGACAGCGGGGGCTCTGGAGAGACCCAGTACTTC.